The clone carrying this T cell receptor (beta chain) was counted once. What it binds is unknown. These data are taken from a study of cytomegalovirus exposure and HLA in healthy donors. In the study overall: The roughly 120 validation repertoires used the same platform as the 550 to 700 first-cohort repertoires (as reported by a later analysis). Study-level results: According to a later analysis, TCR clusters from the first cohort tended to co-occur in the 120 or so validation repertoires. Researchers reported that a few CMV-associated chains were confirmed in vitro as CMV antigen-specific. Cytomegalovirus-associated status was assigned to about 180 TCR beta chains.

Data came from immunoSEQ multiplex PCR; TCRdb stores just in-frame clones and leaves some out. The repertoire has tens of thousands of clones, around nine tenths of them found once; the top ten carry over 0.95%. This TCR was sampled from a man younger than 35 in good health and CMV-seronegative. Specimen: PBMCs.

CDR3 sequence (DNA): TGCAGCGTTTTGTGGCTCGGGAGTATGCAGTTCTTC. Encoded protein: CSVLWLGSMQFF. This sequence joins TRBV29-1 and TRBJ2-1, with D possibly TRBD2 on 6 matching bases. Germline assignment: CDR1 SQVTM and CDR2 ANQGSEA. The CDR3 loop spans 12 amino acids. V shed 5 bases and J shed 12 bases, with 17 bases lying between them.